These 27 T cell receptor beta chains came from one sample sequenced in a study of cytomegalovirus exposure and HLA in healthy donors (dated by TCRdb to between 2016 and 2019). Library method: the immunoSEQ multiplex PCR assay. For the multiplex PCR, a mixture combining 60 forward primers for TCR Vbeta segments and 13 reverse primers for TCR Jbeta segments was used. TCRdb took over this immuneACCESS table, retaining in-frame rearrangements with V and J assigned. Such tables are incomplete; in checked studies, under half of the missing clones stem from an unresolved V gene, and the remainder is unexplained. Present in this sample are over 110,000 clones, roughly 76% of which were seen just once. Together, the top ten hold over 1% of the sample. The sample was PBMCs. All receptors come from a woman aged 40 to 55 in good health and CMV-seronegative.

This clone has only one observation. The CDR3 reads CASSLSSNTGELFF. The CDR3 DNA reads TGCGCCAGCAGCTTGTCTTCGAACACCGGGGAGCTGTTTTTT. The chain has TRBV5-1 and TRBJ2-2; unclear D gene. The CDR3 loop spans 14 amino acids. Germline V gives CDR1 SGHRS, CDR2 YFSETQ. V was trimmed by 1 base and J by 0 bases, leaving 4 bases between them.

The chain recombines TRBV4-2 with TRBJ2-5; 16 bases match TRBD2. The J segment lost 4 bases and the V segment lost 0 bases, leaving 17 bases of the junction unmatched. Germline V gene lookup returns CDR1 LGHNA and CDR2 YNFKEQ. The CDR3 is 22 residues long. CDR3 sequence reads: CASSQDPRGKGLAGGRRETQYF. DNA for the CDR3: TGTGCCAGCAGCCAAGATCCGAGGGGGAAGGGACTAGCGGGGGGGCGCAGAGAGACCCAGTACTTC.

This chain joins TRBV5-4 and TRBJ1-1; tentative D call: TRBD1 (6 bases). CDR3 length: 17 residues. The ends were cut back, 0 bases at V and 0 bases at J, with 15 bases in the middle. Germline CDR1 reads SGHNT; CDR2 reads YYREEE (reference sequence). This chain's CDR3 is CASSLDGGGRMNTEAFF. The CDR3 coding sequence is TGTGCCAGCAGCTTGGATGGGGGGGGCAGAATGAACACTGAAGCTTTCTTT.

The chain recombines TRBV27 with TRBJ1-2, with 9 bases aligning to TRBD1. CDR1 is MNHEY, CDR2 SMNVEV, per germline (reference sequence). V gave up 7 bases and J gave up 2 bases; unmatched junction bases: 5. This CDR3 contains 14 residues. This CDR3 is CASTQDRGNYGYTF. The CDR3 bases are TGTGCCAGCACCCAAGACAGGGGGAACTATGGCTACACCTTC.

This clone appeared a single time. The chain has TRBV19 and TRBJ1-5, with D tentatively TRBD1 (5 bases). The ends were cut back, 6 bases at V and 2 bases at J, with 14 bases in the middle. Germline V gene lookup returns CDR1 LNHDA and CDR2 SQIVND (reference sequence). This CDR3 spans 15 amino acids. The CDR3 loop is CASSFLRGGNQPQHF. CDR3 sequence (DNA): TGTGCCAGTAGCTTTCTTCGGGGGGGCAATCAGCCCCAGCATTTT.

This rearrangement joins TRBV6-1 to TRBJ2-3; TRBD1 is a possible D gene (6 bases). Germline V lookup: CDR1 MNHNS, CDR2 SASEGT. CDR3 length equals 15 residues. Trimming took 6 bases from V and 0 from J, leaving 13 bases between them. The CDR3 loop reads CASSRGTQSTDTQYF. The DNA of the CDR3 is TGTGCCAGCAGCAGAGGGACACAGAGCACAGATACGCAGTATTTT.

V and J are TRBV5-4 and TRBJ1-5; weak D call: TRBD1 (5 bases). CDR1 SGHNT and CDR2 YYREEE come from the germline V gene (reference sequence). Trimming left V 4 bases short and J 2 bases short, with 10 bases between. This CDR3 region has 14 residues. The CDR3 DNA sequence: TGTGCCAGCAGCATAGGGGCAGGCAATCAGCCCCAGCATTTT. Protein: CASSIGAGNQPQHF. Filled out from reference TRBV5-4 and TRBJ1-5, the complete variable domain reads ETGVTQSPTHLIKTRGQQVTLRCSSQSGHNTVSWYQQALGQGPQFIFQYYREEENGRGNFPPRFSGLQFPNYSSELNVNALELDDSALYLCASSIGAGNQPQHFGDGTRLSIL.

As concerns this clone: The same CDR3 also results from other DNA sequences found in this sample. This chain connects TRBV27 to TRBJ1-1; D remains ambiguous. From germline, CDR1 is MNHEY and CDR2 SMNVEV (reference sequence). The CDR3 covers 14 residues. V lost 3 bases, J lost 1 base, and 9 bases lay in between. CDR3 loop: CASSLDGGNTEAFF. CDR3 nucleotides: TGTGCCAGCAGTTTGGACGGAGGGAACACTGAAGCTTTCTTT.

This clone was seen a single time. The chain employs TRBV11-2 and TRBJ2-1; 11 bases are a match to TRBD1. This CDR3 has 16 residues. From germline, CDR1 is SGHAT and CDR2 FQNNGV. V lost 5 bases, J lost 4 bases, and 7 bases stayed unmatched. For the CDR3, the DNA is TGTGCCAGCAGCGAAACCGGGACAGGGGGTTACAATGAGCAGTTCTTC. Translating it yields CASSETGTGGYNEQFF.

The chain combines TRBV5-4 with TRBJ1-1; 8 bases line up with TRBD1. The CDR3 loop spans 14 amino acids. Unmatched junction bases numbered 4, after V lost 6 bases and J lost 0 bases. Germline V gives CDR1 SGHNT, CDR2 YYREEE (reference sequence). CDR3 region: CASIVQGVNTEAFF. CDR3 in DNA: TGTGCCAGCATCGTACAGGGGGTGAACACTGAAGCTTTCTTT.

This rearrangement joins TRBV6-5 to TRBJ1-6; TRBD1 matches 7 bases. V lost 6 bases to trimming and J lost 0 bases; unmatched junction nucleotides: 2. The CDR3 spans 15 residues. Germline-derived CDR1 and CDR2 are MNHEY and SVGAGI. CDR3 loop: CASRRDSSYNSPLHF. DNA of the CDR3: TGTGCCAGCAGAAGGGACAGCTCCTATAATTCACCCCTCCACTTT.

The chain has TRBV5-1 and TRBJ1-2; 9 bases map to TRBD1. Germline V gives CDR1 SGHRS, CDR2 YFSETQ. The CDR3 is made up of 16 amino acids. J lost 5 bases, V lost 4 bases, and 12 bases had no gene match. The CDR3 region has the DNA TGCGCCAGCAGCCACCCGCGGGGACAGGGAAATTATGGCTACACCTTC. Translating gives CASSHPRGQGNYGYTF.

This clone showed up just once. The rearrangement links TRBV5-6 to TRBJ2-5; 11 positions agree with TRBD2. CDR1 is SGHDT and CDR2 is YYEEEE in the germline V gene. With 2 bases clipped from V and 0 bases from J, the junction kept 6 bases outside the gene matches. The CDR3 is 17 amino acids. The CDR3 region has the DNA TGTGCCAGCAGCTTTAAAGCTAGCGGGGGGTACCAAGAGACCCAGTACTTC. Its protein product is CASSFKASGGYQETQYF.

There are a few counts of this clone. The V and J genes are TRBV2 and TRBJ2-7; D remains ambiguous. Germline values: CDR1 SNHLY, CDR2 FYNNEI. V was trimmed by 2 bases and J by 2 bases, leaving 4 bases between them. The CDR3 totals 12 residues. CDR3 DNA sequence: TGTGCCAGCAGTGAAAGCGCCTACGAGCAGTACTTC. As protein: CASSESAYEQYF.

The chain couples TRBV27 to TRBJ2-7; 7 bases align to TRBD1. Germline V gene sequence: CDR1 MNHEY, CDR2 SMNVEV (reference sequence). Losses at the gene ends were 5 bases for V and 0 bases for J; bases not matched to a gene: 4. The CDR3 is 14 amino acids. The CDR3 DNA sequence: TGTGCCAGCAGTGGACACAGGGGCTCCTACGAGCAGTACGTC. This encodes CASSGHRGSYEQYV.

This chain connects TRBV2 to TRBJ2-7; 8 bases map to TRBD1. CDR3 length: 15 residues. V was clipped by 6 bases and J by 5 bases; unmatched bases: 12. The V gene's germline CDR1 is SNHLY and CDR2 FYNNEI. For the CDR3, the DNA is TGTGCCAGCAGGCCCCGGTCAGGGGGCAACGACGAGCAGTACTTC. Its translation is CASRPRSGGNDEQYF.

This clone was observed a single time. The genes are TRBV7-8 and TRBJ1-5, with TRBD1 identical over 7 bases. Per the germline V gene, CDR1 is SGHVS and CDR2 is FQNEAQ. The CDR3 totals 15 residues. V lost 4 bases, J lost 5 bases, and 8 bases stayed unmatched. The CDR3 loop is CASSWGQPADQPQHF. Here the CDR3 DNA reads TGTGCCAGCAGCTGGGGACAGCCAGCGGATCAGCCCCAGCATTTT.

The chain employs TRBV7-2 and TRBJ2-6, with D hard to call. The CDR3 is 15 residues long. The germline CDR1 and CDR2 sequences are SGHTA and FQGNSA. V was pared by 7 bases and J by 5 bases, with 15 bases between. CDR3 region: CASTLPGSRANVLTF. DNA for the CDR3: TGTGCCAGCACCCTACCCGGGTCGAGGGCCAACGTCCTGACTTTC.

The chain uses TRBV10-3 and TRBJ2-5; 11 bases agree with TRBD2. The ends lost 4 bases at V and 5 bases at J; junction bases unmatched: 9. The germline V gene has CDR1 ENHRY and CDR2 SYGVKD. CDR3 length: 16 amino acids. The chain's CDR3 is CAISVAGGPGEETQYF. CDR3 DNA sequence: TGTGCCATCAGTGTAGCGGGGGGGCCAGGTGAGGAGACCCAGTACTTC.

This chain links TRBV21-1 with TRBJ2-6; the table assigns TRBD1, which was not confirmed against the DNA. TRBV21-1 is an annotated pseudogene. The CDR3 is made up of 17 amino acids. The CDR3: CASPAGQGRSGANVLTF. The CDR3, as DNA: TGTGCCAGCCCCGCGGGACAGGGTAGGTCTGGGGCCAACGTCCTGACTTTC.

The chain carries TRBV6-1 and TRBJ1-2; 7 bases match TRBD1. Per the germline V gene, CDR1 is MNHNS and CDR2 is SASEGT. J lost 5 bases, V lost 4 bases, and 10 bases had no gene match. This CDR3 is 15 amino acids long. CDR3 amino acids: CASSVHRGSRYGYTF. The CDR3 DNA reads TGTGCCAGCAGTGTGCACAGGGGTTCTAGGTATGGCTACACCTTC.

The CDR3 here is CASSPTTTDGTLADSYNEQFF. DNA of the CDR3: TGTGCCAGCAGTCCCACGACAACCGACGGAACACTAGCAGACTCCTACAATGAGCAGTTCTTC. The chain employs TRBV28 and TRBJ2-1, with D possibly matching TRBD2 (6 bases). The CDR3 is 21 residues long. Germline V lookup: CDR1 MDHEN, CDR2 SYDVKM. Trimming took 5 bases from V and 0 from J, leaving 29 bases between them.

The chain carries TRBV13 and TRBJ2-1, with 10 bases matching TRBD2. The V gene's germline CDR1 is PRHDT and CDR2 FYEKMQ (reference sequence). The CDR3 contains 15 residues. J lost 9 bases, V lost 2 bases, and 7 bases had no gene match. This CDR3 reads CASSLPQRGGPEQFF. For the CDR3, the DNA is TGTGCCAGCAGCTTACCTCAGCGGGGGGGCCCTGAGCAGTTCTTC. The full variable domain, with the rest looked up from reference TRBV13 and TRBJ2-1, is AAGVIQSPRHLIKEKRETATLKCYPIPRHDTVYWYQQGPGQDPQFLISFYEKMQSDKGSIPDRFSAQQFSDYHSELNMSSLELGDSALYFCASSLPQRGGPEQFFGPGTRLTVL.

The chain carries TRBV5-6 and TRBJ2-5, with D perhaps TRBD2 (5 bases). The CDR3 length is 13 residues. CDR1 and CDR2 from the germline V gene are SGHDT and YYEEEE. Between the trimmed V and J ends, which lost 5 bases and 5 bases, there was a span of 13 bases. CDR3 sequence (DNA): TGTGCCAGCAGGCGGGTAGCCGGGGAGACCCAGTACTTC. It translates to CASRRVAGETQYF.

The gene calls are TRBV28 and TRBJ1-2, with 8 positions matching TRBD1. This CDR3 contains 11 residues. The V gene end was trimmed by 6 bases and the J gene end by 6 bases; junction bases not matched to a gene: 0. Germline lookup yields CDR1 MDHEN and CDR2 SYDVKM. The CDR3 coding sequence is TGTGCCAGCAGACAGGGGGATGGCTACACCTTC. Protein sequence: CASRQGDGYTF.

The rearrangement uses TRBV29-1 and TRBJ1-2; D gene unclear. The CDR3 is made up of 15 amino acids. V was trimmed by 1 base and J by 2 bases, leaving 14 bases between them. Germline-derived CDR1 and CDR2 are SQVTM and ANQGSEA. For the CDR3, the DNA is TGCAGCGTTGAAGTAGACGGGGAAGGGAACTATGGCTACACCTTC. Protein product: CSVEVDGEGNYGYTF.

The gene calls are TRBV7-9 and TRBJ1-2; 7 positions agree with TRBD1. The germline CDR1 and CDR2 sequences are SEHNR and FQNEAQ (reference sequence). The CDR3 is 12 amino acids. With V trimmed by 10 bases and J by 4 bases, 6 bases remained unmatched. Here the CDR3 reads CATSTGTYGYTF. The DNA for the CDR3 is TGTGCCACCTCGACAGGGACCTATGGCTACACCTTC. Supplemented by reference TRBV7-9 and TRBJ1-2, the full variable domain reads DTGVSQNPRHKITKRGQNVTFRCDPISEHNRLYWYRQTLGQGPEFLTYFQNEAQLEKSRLLSDRFSAERPKGSFSTLEIQRTEQGDSAMYLCATSTGTYGYTFGSGTRLTVV.